The 17 T cell receptor beta chains reported below all come from one sample, sequenced in a study of T-cell memory formation after mild COVID-19 (dated by TCRdb to about 2021). Receptors were amplified or captured by 5' RACE. TCRdb records Illumina NovaSeq 6000 as the sequencer. The public reads were run again by TCRdb, first through fastp at Q25 and then through MiXCR, and only productive beta chains were kept. Rows matching on CDR3 protein sequence are summarized as one entry with the most common DNA and genes. Counted in this sample were around 180,000 distinct CDR3 sequences; roughly 20% of them appeared once. Under 4.5% of the sample belongs to the ten largest clones. Sequenced: PBMCs or a T cell subset sorted from them (not recorded which). The receptor source for this set is a man in his late teens or twenties who had mild COVID-19 (a few samples of this study predate the infection). The sample titles of this study are shuffled in the database, so cell type and time point are left out; the donor was told from shared clones.

The rearrangement joins TRBV9 to TRBJ1-2; possibly TRBD1 for D (6 bases). The V gene's germline CDR1 is SGDLS and CDR2 YYNGEE. This CDR3 spans 17 amino acids. Trimming cost V 4 bases and J 2 bases, with 21 bases left between them. This CDR3 is CASSLEGSGAENYGYTF. The CDR3 DNA reads TGTGCCAGCAGCCTAGAGGGCTCGGGGGCAGAAAACTATGGCTACACCTTC.

The V call is TRBV6-5, the J call TRBJ1-2; D gene ambiguous. The CDR3 has 13 residues. Germline V gene data show CDR1 as MNHEY and CDR2 as SVGAGI. Trimming left V 0 bases short and J 6 bases short, with 8 bases between. CDR3 protein: CASSYSVRDGYTF. CDR3 sequence (DNA): TGTGCCAGCAGTTACTCCGTACGGGATGGCTACACCTTC.

This clonotype was observed once. The V call is TRBV6-5, the J call TRBJ1-2; 9 nucleotides match TRBD1. J gave up 4 bases and V 6 bases, and 9 bases lay outside the gene matches. The CDR3 is 15 amino acids. The V gene's germline CDR1 is MNHEY and CDR2 SVGAGI. The CDR3 bases are TGTGCCAGCAGACCTGGGACAGGGATTAGCTATGGCTACACCTTC. Its translation: CASRPGTGISYGYTF.

This clonotype turned up a few times. V is TRBV10-3 and J is TRBJ2-5, with D unclear. Germline assignment: CDR1 ENHRY and CDR2 SYGVKD. This CDR3 comprises 12 residues. Trimming shortened V by 11 bases and J by 5 bases, and 15 bases separated the two germline ends. Here the CDR3 DNA reads TGTGCCGCTGCCCCGGCTATGGAGACCCAGTACTTC. This encodes CAAAPAMETQYF.

The chain uses TRBV18 and TRBJ2-7, with 8 bases matching TRBD2. The trim removed 3 bases at V and 5 bases at J, leaving 6 bases unmatched. The CDR3 covers 14 residues. In germline, CDR1 is KGHSH, CDR2 LQKENI. The DNA of the CDR3 is TGTGCCAGCTCACCGAGCGGGGGCTACGACGAGCAGTACTTC. Amino acids: CASSPSGGYDEQYF.

This rearrangement joins TRBV5-1 to TRBJ2-5, with 9 bases fitting TRBD1. CDR1 and CDR2 (germline): SGHRS, YFSETQ. V trimming: 4 bases; J trimming: 5 bases; junction bases outside the gene matches: 9. There are 15 residues in the CDR3. The CDR3 region has the DNA TGCGCCAGCAGCCCCCTGACAGGGGGGTTGGAGACCCAGTACTTC. Amino acid sequence: CASSPLTGGLETQYF.

The chain joins TRBV5-5 to TRBJ2-1, with 7 bases that match TRBD1. This CDR3 region has 13 residues. Trimming cost V 4 bases and J 4 bases; bases outside gene matches: 2. Germline CDR1 is SGHKS and CDR2 is YYEKEE (reference sequence). The CDR3 loop reads CASSKDRYNEQFF. CDR3 nucleotides: TGTGCCAGCAGCAAGGACAGGTACAATGAGCAGTTCTTC.

The rearrangement links TRBV12-3 or TRBV12-4 to TRBJ1-1; TRBD1 might be the D (6 bases). The CDR3 is made up of 14 amino acids. V was shortened by 6 bases and J by 4 bases, with 15 bases between the two germline ends. CDR3 residues: CASSGFRGGTEAFF. The DNA of the CDR3 is TGTGCCAGCAGCGGATTTAGGGGGGGCACTGAAGCTTTCTTT.

V is TRBV20-1 and J is TRBJ1-4; D possibly corresponds to TRBD1 (6 bases). This CDR3 spans 14 amino acids. Germline V lookup: CDR1 DFQATT, CDR2 SNEGSKA (reference sequence). Trimming stripped 6 bases from V and 8 bases from J, with 19 bases between. This CDR3 reads CSASTGTRREKLFF. The CDR3 DNA follows: TGCAGTGCCTCAACCGGGACACGGAGAGAAAAACTGTTTTTT.

There are a few counts of this clonotype. The gene calls are TRBV9 and TRBJ2-7, with D possibly TRBD2 on 6 matching bases. The CDR3 totals 14 residues. The germline gives CDR1 SGDLS, CDR2 YYNGEE. V was trimmed by 4 bases and J by 2 bases, leaving 13 bases between them. CDR3 in DNA: TGTGCCAGCAGCCCCTCCCGGGGGACCTACGAGCAGTACTTC. This codes for CASSPSRGTYEQYF.

This chain joins TRBV12-3 or TRBV12-4 and TRBJ1-6; D call uncertain. The germline V and J ends were trimmed by 2 bases and 7 bases, with 6 bases remaining between them. The CDR3 length is 13 residues. The CDR3 coding sequence is TGTGCCAGCAGTTTAAGGGAAAATTCACCCCTCCACTTT. This translates into CASSLRENSPLHF.

The chain carries TRBV6-2 or TRBV6-3 and TRBJ2-1; D is uncertain. V lost 7 bases to trimming and J lost 4 bases, with 17 bases between them. Per the germline V gene, CDR1 is MNHEY and CDR2 is SVGEGT. The CDR3 covers 15 residues. As DNA, the CDR3 is TGTGCCAGCACCTGGCCAGGCAGGCTTTACAATGAGCAGTTCTTC. Protein product: CASTWPGRLYNEQFF.

CDR3 DNA: TGTGCCAGCAGCTGGGGGGACAGGGGAGCGTCATACGAGCAGTACGTC. This translates into CASSWGDRGASYEQYV. The chain recombines TRBV5-6 with TRBJ2-7, with 10 bases identical to TRBD1. Germline-derived CDR1 and CDR2 are SGHDT and YYEEEE. V shed 3 bases, J shed 4 bases, and the junction held 10 bases outside the gene matches. This CDR3 spans 16 amino acids.

This clonotype was seen more than once but under ten times. The V and J genes are TRBV6-2 or TRBV6-3 and TRBJ1-2, with 7 bases identical to TRBD1. Germline V gene sequence: CDR1 MNHEY, CDR2 SVGEGT. The length of the CDR3 is 14 residues. The V gene end was trimmed by 0 bases and the J gene end by 8 bases; junction bases not matched to a gene: 6. In DNA form, the CDR3 reads TGTGCCAGCAGTTACTCGATGATCAGGGGGGGCTACACCTTC. Translated, it gives CASSYSMIRGGYTF.

This clonotype has more than one count but fewer than ten. CDR3 protein: CASSQDRREQAFF. DNA of the CDR3: TGCGCCAGCAGCCAAGATCGGAGGGAACAAGCTTTCTTT. The rearrangement joins TRBV4-1 to TRBJ1-1; D gene unclear. This CDR3 spans 13 amino acids. Looked up from germline, CDR1 is MGHRA and CDR2 is YSYEKL. Trimming pared 0 bases from V and 9 bases from J, leaving 11 bases between.

The chain couples TRBV7-8 to TRBJ1-1; 12 bases map to TRBD1. V lost 11 bases and J lost 2; bases outside the gene matches: 3. Germline lookup yields CDR1 SGHVS and CDR2 FQNEAQ. This CDR3 region has 13 residues. DNA for the CDR3: TGTGCCGGGGACAGGGGGCTAAACACTGAAGCTTTCTTT. The encoded protein is CAGDRGLNTEAFF.

Within the sample, this clonotype is medium-sized (0.01 to 0.1%). This chain connects TRBV10-3 to TRBJ2-1; D unclear. This CDR3 has 14 amino acids. V lost 8 bases to trimming and J lost 1 base, with 12 bases between them. Germline V gene lookup returns CDR1 ENHRY and CDR2 SYGVKD. CDR3 in amino acids: CAIRRLGSYNEQFF. In nucleotides, the CDR3 is TGTGCCATCCGACGGTTAGGGTCCTACAATGAGCAGTTCTTC.